This entry lists 20 T cell receptor beta chains sequenced from one sample in a study of CD4 T cells in relation to SARS-CoV-2 and coronaviruses. Unexposed donor CD4+ T cells date from about 2011-2019, before the COVID-19 pandemic. Repertoires were generated with immunoSEQ multiplex PCR, while TCRdb's copy carries only in-frame clones and drops some. The data contain nearly 70,000 clones, roughly 93% of them singletons. The specimen sequenced was naive CD4+ T cells from PBMCs. Documented subset: naive CD4+ T cells isolated by negative enrichment. The receptors derive from a human donor in good health.

V usage is TRBV10-3 and J usage is TRBJ1-6, with TRBD1 identical over 7 bases. Germline V gives CDR1 ENHRY, CDR2 SYGVKD. V lost 4 bases, J lost 7 bases, and 1 base stayed unmatched. The CDR3 runs 13 residues. The CDR3 sequence: CAISGQGNSPLHF. In DNA form, the CDR3 reads TGTGCCATCAGTGGACAGGGCAATTCACCCCTCCACTTT.

This chain joins TRBV30 and TRBJ1-5; 10 bases are a match to TRBD1. This CDR3 region has 16 residues. With V trimmed by 2 bases and J by 7 bases, 11 bases remained unmatched. The germline gives CDR1 GTSNPN, CDR2 SVGIG (reference sequence). The CDR3 coding sequence is TGTGCCTGGAGTAGACAGGGGGCATTAGCGACGCAGCCCCAGCATTTT. Protein: CAWSRQGALATQPQHF.

The chain links TRBV6-1 to TRBJ2-7; D not resolved. CDR3 length equals 13 residues. CDR1 is MNHNS and CDR2 is SASEGT in the germline V gene. Trimming stripped 3 bases from V and 7 bases from J, with 13 bases between. CDR3 DNA sequence: TGTGCCAGCAGTGAGAGTGGGCTACTGGAGCAGTACTTC. Its protein product is CASSESGLLEQYF.

V usage is TRBV12-3 or TRBV12-4 and J usage is TRBJ1-2; D remains unclear. V lost 3 bases and J 4 bases, leaving 9 bases between the germline ends. CDR3 length equals 13 residues. CDR3 protein: CASSFRAGYGYTF. CDR3 in DNA: TGTGCCAGCAGTTTCCGAGCCGGCTATGGCTACACCTTC.

As DNA, the CDR3 is TGTGCCAGCTCACTGACACGGGACGAGCAGTTCTTC. Translation gives CASSLTRDEQFF. The chain links TRBV18 to TRBJ2-1, with D perhaps TRBD1 or TRBD2 (5 bases each). The CDR3 is 12 residues long. Germline CDR1 KGHSH, CDR2 LQKENI. V was trimmed by 4 bases and J by 10 bases, leaving 11 bases between them.

This chain uses TRBV2 with TRBJ1-1; 9 bases match TRBD1. The CDR3 loop spans 15 amino acids. Trimming at V came to 4 bases and at J to 4 bases, leaving 7 bases not matched to a gene. Germline V CDR1 and CDR2: SNHLY, FYNNEI. Here the CDR3 reads CASSATGQGITEAFF. DNA for the CDR3: TGTGCCAGCAGTGCCACGGGACAGGGTATCACTGAAGCTTTCTTT. The full variable domain, its missing parts supplied by reference TRBV2 and TRBJ1-1, is EPEVTQTPSHQVTQMGQEVILRCVPISNHLYFYWYRQILGQKVEFLVSFYNNEISEKSEIFDDQFSVERPDGSNFTLKIRSTKLEDSAMYFCASSATGQGITEAFFGQGTRLTVV.

The chain combines TRBV10-3 with TRBJ2-7; the D is unclear. Trimming removed 9 bases from V and 1 base from J, with 7 bases in between. This CDR3 region has 11 residues. Germline loops: CDR1 ENHRY, CDR2 SYGVKD. DNA of the CDR3: TGTGCCATGGGTGCTTCCTACGAGCAGTACTTC. Encoded protein: CAMGASYEQYF.

This rearrangement joins TRBV6-1 to TRBJ1-6, with 10 bases fitting TRBD1. Germline assignment: CDR1 MNHNS and CDR2 SASEGT. Trimming at V came to 3 bases and at J to 0 bases, leaving 5 bases not matched to a gene. This CDR3 comprises 18 residues. The CDR3 DNA is TGTGCCAGCAGTGAGGTGGACAGGGGGAGCTCCTATAATTCACCCCTCCACTTT. This encodes CASSEVDRGSSYNSPLHF.

The J gene is TRBJ2-3, the V gene TRBV28; TRBD2 matches 7 bases. Trimming removed 0 bases from V and 2 bases from J; junction bases left unmatched: 2. The CDR3 totals 15 residues. Germline V lookup: CDR1 MDHEN, CDR2 SYDVKM. DNA of the CDR3: TGTGCCAGCAGTTTATGGGGACTAACCACAGATACGCAGTATTTT. Its translation is CASSLWGLTTDTQYF.

The rearrangement uses TRBV5-1 and TRBJ2-7, with D uncertain. The V gene's germline CDR1 is SGHRS and CDR2 YFSETQ. V lost 2 bases, J lost 2 bases, and 14 bases lay in between. The CDR3 spans 15 residues. In DNA, the CDR3 is TGCGCCAGCAGCTTTGGATTAGGGAAAACCTACGAGCAGTACTTC. Translating it yields CASSFGLGKTYEQYF.

The V gene is TRBV20-1, the J gene TRBJ2-2, with 12 nucleotides matching TRBD2. This CDR3 is built from 16 residues. Germline V gives CDR1 DFQATT, CDR2 SNEGSKA (reference sequence). V dropped 3 bases and J dropped 8; count of bases not matched to a gene: 10. CDR3 nucleotide sequence: TGCAGTGCTAGTAAACTAGCGGGAGGAGGGGTAGGGGAGCTGTTTTTT. Amino acid sequence: CSASKLAGGGVGELFF.

The genes are TRBV10-3 and TRBJ2-7; D possibly corresponds to TRBD2 (5 bases). The CDR3 is 12 amino acids. Trimming pared 3 bases from V and 3 bases from J, leaving 6 bases between. The V gene's germline CDR1 is ENHRY and CDR2 SYGVKD. The CDR3 here is CAISDRDYEQYF. The CDR3 DNA follows: TGTGCCATCAGTGACCGGGACTACGAGCAGTACTTC.

The chain has TRBV24-1 and TRBJ2-3; D is possibly TRBD1 or TRBD2 (5 bases each). V lost 3 bases to trimming and J lost 1 base, with 13 bases between them. Germline lookup yields CDR1 KGHDR and CDR2 SFDVKD. The CDR3 spans 16 residues. The CDR3 here is CATSDAGAFRTDTQYF. The CDR3 DNA reads as TGTGCCACCAGTGATGCCGGGGCCTTCCGCACAGATACGCAGTATTTT.

The chain combines TRBV4-1 with TRBJ1-1; 7 bases are a match to TRBD1. Germline V CDR1 and CDR2: MGHRA, YSYEKL. V was clipped by 0 bases and J by 10 bases; unmatched bases: 11. There are 15 residues in the CDR3. CDR3 sequence reads: CASSQDRAGGAGAFF. CDR3 coding DNA: TGCGCCAGCAGCCAAGATCGGGCAGGGGGGGCGGGAGCTTTCTTT.

The table lists this clone with a count of one. This rearrangement joins TRBV4-1 to TRBJ2-5; D perhaps matches TRBD2 (5 bases). Germline CDR1 and CDR2: MGHRA and YSYEKL. V lost 1 base and J 2 bases, leaving 14 bases between the germline ends. CDR3 length equals 16 residues. The CDR3 reads CASSQAARRTQETQYF. The DNA for the CDR3 is TGCGCCAGCAGCCAAGCAGCTAGGCGGACTCAAGAGACCCAGTACTTC.

The chain carries TRBV19 and TRBJ1-3, with TRBD1 matching over 8 bases. The CDR3 covers 14 residues. V lost 5 bases, J lost 4 bases, and 4 bases stayed unmatched. The germline V gene has CDR1 LNHDA and CDR2 SQIVND (reference sequence). The CDR3 coding sequence is TGTGCCAGTAGTCCGACAGGGGCCGGAAACACCATATATTTT. It is translated as CASSPTGAGNTIYF.

The chain uses TRBV2 and TRBJ1-1; 8 positions agree with TRBD1. V was clipped by 5 bases and J by 2 bases; unmatched bases: 7. Germline lookup yields CDR1 SNHLY and CDR2 FYNNEI. CDR3 length: 15 amino acids. CDR3 protein: CASSHTGTGNTEAFF. In DNA form, the CDR3 reads TGTGCCAGCAGTCACACCGGGACAGGTAACACTGAAGCTTTCTTT.

The V and J genes are TRBV28 and TRBJ2-1; TRBD1 is a possible D gene (6 bases). This CDR3 comprises 17 residues. Germline CDR1 and CDR2: MDHEN and SYDVKM. V was pared by 2 bases and J by 4 bases, with 18 bases between. The CDR3 region is CASSLKGVRSTYNEQFF. The CDR3 nucleotides are TGTGCCAGCAGTTTAAAGGGGGTCCGATCAACTTACAATGAGCAGTTCTTC.

The rearrangement uses TRBV15 and TRBJ1-2; TRBD1 agrees at 7 bases. Trimming at V came to 2 bases and at J to 3 bases, leaving 15 bases not matched to a gene. Germline loops: CDR1 LNHNV, CDR2 YYDKDF (reference sequence). The CDR3 has 18 amino acids. CDR3 DNA: TGTGCCACCAGCAGATGGGGATCCGGAACAGGGGTTTACTATGGCTACACCTTC. Translating it yields CATSRWGSGTGVYYGYTF. Full variable domain (rest looked up from reference TRBV15 and TRBJ1-2): DAMVIQNPRYQVTQFGKPVTLSCSQTLNHNVMYWYQQKSSQAPKLLFHYYDKDFNNEADTPDNFQSRRPNTSFCFLDIRSPGLGDTAMYLCATSRWGSGTGVYYGYTFGSGTRLTVV.

The chain is built from TRBV28 and TRBJ2-2; D gene ambiguous. V was trimmed by 6 bases and J by 0 bases, leaving 5 bases between them. The CDR3 sequence is 13 residues long. Germline lookup yields CDR1 MDHEN and CDR2 SYDVKM. The CDR3 loop is CASSQPNTGELFF. The DNA of the CDR3 is TGTGCCAGCAGCCAACCGAACACCGGGGAGCTGTTTTTT.